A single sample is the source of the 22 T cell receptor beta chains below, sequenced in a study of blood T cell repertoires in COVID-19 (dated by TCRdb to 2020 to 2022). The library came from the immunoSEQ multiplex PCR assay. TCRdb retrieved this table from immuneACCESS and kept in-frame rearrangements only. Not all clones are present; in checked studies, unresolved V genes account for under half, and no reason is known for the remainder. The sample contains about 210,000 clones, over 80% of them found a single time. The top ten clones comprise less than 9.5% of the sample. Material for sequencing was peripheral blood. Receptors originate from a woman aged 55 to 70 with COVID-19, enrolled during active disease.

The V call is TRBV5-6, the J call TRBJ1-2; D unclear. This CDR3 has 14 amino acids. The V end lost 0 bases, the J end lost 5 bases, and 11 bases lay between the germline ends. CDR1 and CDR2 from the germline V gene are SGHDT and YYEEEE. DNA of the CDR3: TGTGCCAGCAGCTTGGCGGGGTTTCTGTATGGCTACACCTTC. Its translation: CASSLAGFLYGYTF. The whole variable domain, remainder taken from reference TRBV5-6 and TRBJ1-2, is DAGVTQSPTHLIKTRGQQVTLRCSPKSGHDTVSWYQQALGQGPQFIFQYYEEEERQRGNFPDRFSGHQFPNYSSELNVNALLLGDSALYLCASSLAGFLYGYTFGSGTRLTVV.

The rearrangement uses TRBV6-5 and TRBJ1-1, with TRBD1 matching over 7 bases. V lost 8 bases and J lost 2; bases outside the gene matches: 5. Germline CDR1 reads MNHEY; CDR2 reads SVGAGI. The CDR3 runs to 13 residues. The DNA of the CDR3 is TGTGCCAGCGACAGGGTCCGCAACACTGAAGCTTTCTTT. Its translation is CASDRVRNTEAFF.

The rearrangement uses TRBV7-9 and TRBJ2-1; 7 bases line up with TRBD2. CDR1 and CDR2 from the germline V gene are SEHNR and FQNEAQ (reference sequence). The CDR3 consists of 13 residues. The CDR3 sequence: CATAGGIYNEQFF. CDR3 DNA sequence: TGTGCGACCGCCGGGGGGATCTACAATGAGCAGTTCTTC. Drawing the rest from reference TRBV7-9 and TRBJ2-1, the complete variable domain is DTGVSQNPRHKITKRGQNVTFRCDPISEHNRLYWYRQTLGQGPEFLTYFQNEAQLEKSRLLSDRFSAERPKGSFSTLEIQRTEQGDSAMYLCATAGGIYNEQFFGPGTRLTVL.

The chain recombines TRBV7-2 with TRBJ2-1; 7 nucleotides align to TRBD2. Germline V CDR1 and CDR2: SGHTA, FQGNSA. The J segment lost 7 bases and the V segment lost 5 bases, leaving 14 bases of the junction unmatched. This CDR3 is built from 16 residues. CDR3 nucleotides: TGTGCCAGCAGCCCTCGCGGGGGAGAAGGTGTAAATGAGCAGTTCTTC. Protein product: CASSPRGGEGVNEQFF.

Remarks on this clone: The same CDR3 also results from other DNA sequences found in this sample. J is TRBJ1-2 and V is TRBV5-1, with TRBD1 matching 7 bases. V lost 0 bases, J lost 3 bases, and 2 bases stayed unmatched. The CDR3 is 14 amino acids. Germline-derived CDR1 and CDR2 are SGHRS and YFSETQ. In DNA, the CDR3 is TGCGCCAGCAGCTTGGGACAGGGAGACTATGGCTACACCTTC. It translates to CASSLGQGDYGYTF.

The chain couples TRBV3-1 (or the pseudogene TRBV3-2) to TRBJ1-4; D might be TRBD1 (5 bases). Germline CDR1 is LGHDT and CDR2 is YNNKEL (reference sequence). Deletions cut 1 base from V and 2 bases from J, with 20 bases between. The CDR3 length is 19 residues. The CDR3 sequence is CASSQVLPSGGVTNEKLFF. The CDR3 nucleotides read TGTGCCAGCAGCCAAGTTCTTCCCTCCGGGGGTGTCACTAATGAAAAACTGTTTTTT.

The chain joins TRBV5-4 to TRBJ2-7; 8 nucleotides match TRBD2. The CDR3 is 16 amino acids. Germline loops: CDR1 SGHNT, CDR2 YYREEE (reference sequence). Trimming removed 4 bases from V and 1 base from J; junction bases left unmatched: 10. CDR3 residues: CASSKPGGDTSYEQYF. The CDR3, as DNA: TGTGCCAGCAGCAAACCCGGGGGGGACACATCCTACGAGCAGTACTTC.

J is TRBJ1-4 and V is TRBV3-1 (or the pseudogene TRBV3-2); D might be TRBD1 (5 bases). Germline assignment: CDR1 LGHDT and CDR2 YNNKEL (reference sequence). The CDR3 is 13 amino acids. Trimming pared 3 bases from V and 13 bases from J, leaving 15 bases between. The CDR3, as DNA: TGTGCCAGCAGCCACCGGACACCACCCAGACTGTTTTTT. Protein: CASSHRTPPRLFF.

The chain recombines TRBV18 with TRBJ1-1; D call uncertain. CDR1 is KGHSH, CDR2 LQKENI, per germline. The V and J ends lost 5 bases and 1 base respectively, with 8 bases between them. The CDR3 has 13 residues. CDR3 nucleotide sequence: TGTGCCAGCTCAACCCGACAGAACACTGAAGCTTTCTTT. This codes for CASSTRQNTEAFF. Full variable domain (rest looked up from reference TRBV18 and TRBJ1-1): NAGVMQNPRHLVRRRGQEARLRCSPMKGHSHVYWYRQLPEEGLKFMVYLQKENIIDESGMPKERFSAEFPKEGPSILRIQQVVRGDSAAYFCASSTRQNTEAFFGQGTRLTVV.

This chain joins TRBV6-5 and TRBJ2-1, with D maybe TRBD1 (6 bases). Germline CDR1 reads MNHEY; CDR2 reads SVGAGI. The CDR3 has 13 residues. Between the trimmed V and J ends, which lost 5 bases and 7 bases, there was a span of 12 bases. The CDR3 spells CASSHRDRNEQFF. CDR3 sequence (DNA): TGTGCCAGCAGTCACAGGGATCGAAATGAGCAGTTCTTC.

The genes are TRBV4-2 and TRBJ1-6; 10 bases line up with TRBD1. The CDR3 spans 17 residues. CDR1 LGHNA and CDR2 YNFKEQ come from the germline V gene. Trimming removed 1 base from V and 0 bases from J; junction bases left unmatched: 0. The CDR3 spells CASSQGTGGSYNSPLHF. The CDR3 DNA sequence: TGTGCCAGCAGCCAAGGGACAGGGGGCTCCTATAATTCACCCCTCCACTTT.

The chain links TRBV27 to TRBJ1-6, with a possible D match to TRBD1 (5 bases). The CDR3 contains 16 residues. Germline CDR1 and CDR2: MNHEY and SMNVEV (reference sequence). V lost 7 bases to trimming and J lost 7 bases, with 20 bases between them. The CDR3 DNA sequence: TGTGCCAGCACCCTCACTCCGGGACTGAGAAATTCACCCCTCCACTTT. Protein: CASTLTPGLRNSPLHF.

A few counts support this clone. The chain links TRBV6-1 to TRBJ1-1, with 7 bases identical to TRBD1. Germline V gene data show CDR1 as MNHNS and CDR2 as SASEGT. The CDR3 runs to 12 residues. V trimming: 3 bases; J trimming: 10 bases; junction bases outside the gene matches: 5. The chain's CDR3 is CASSETGWGAFF. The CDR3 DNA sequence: TGTGCCAGCAGTGAGACAGGGTGGGGAGCTTTCTTT.

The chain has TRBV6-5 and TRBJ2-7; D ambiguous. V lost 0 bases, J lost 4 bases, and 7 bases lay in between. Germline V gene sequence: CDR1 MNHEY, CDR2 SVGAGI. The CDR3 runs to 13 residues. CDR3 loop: CASSYSTGYEQYF. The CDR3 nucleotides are TGTGCCAGCAGTTACTCGACTGGGTACGAGCAGTACTTC.

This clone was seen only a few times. In DNA, the CDR3 is TGTGCCAGCAGCTCGAAGGGACAGAGCACTGAAGCTTTCTTT. It translates to CASSSKGQSTEAFF. The chain combines TRBV7-9 with TRBJ1-1; TRBD1 aligns across 7 bases. The V and J ends lost 4 bases and 4 bases, in that order; junction bases with no gene match: 6. From germline, CDR1 is SEHNR and CDR2 FQNEAQ (reference sequence). This CDR3 has 14 amino acids.

The DNA for the CDR3 is TGTGCCACCAGCAATAGCGGGAGTGGGACGAACATTCAGTACTTC. Encoded protein: CATSNSGSGTNIQYF. This sequence joins TRBV15 and TRBJ2-4; TRBD2 matches 9 bases. Germline V gene data show CDR1 as LNHNV and CDR2 as YYDKDF (reference sequence). The CDR3 loop spans 15 amino acids. After removal of 4 bases from V and 7 bases from J, the junction contained 8 bases not matched to a gene.

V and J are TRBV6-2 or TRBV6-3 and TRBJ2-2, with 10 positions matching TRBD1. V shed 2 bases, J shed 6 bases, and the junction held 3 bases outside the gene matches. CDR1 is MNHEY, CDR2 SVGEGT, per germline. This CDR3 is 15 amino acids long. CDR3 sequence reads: CASSYVGTGAGELFF. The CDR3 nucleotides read TGTGCCAGCAGTTACGTGGGGACAGGGGCCGGGGAGCTGTTTTTT.

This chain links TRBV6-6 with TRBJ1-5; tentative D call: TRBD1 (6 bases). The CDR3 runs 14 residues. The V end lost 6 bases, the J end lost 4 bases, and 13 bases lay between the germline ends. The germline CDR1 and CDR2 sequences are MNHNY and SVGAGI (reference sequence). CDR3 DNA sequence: TGTGCCAGCAGCGCACGAACAGGGAATCAGCCCCAGCATTTT. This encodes CASSARTGNQPQHF.

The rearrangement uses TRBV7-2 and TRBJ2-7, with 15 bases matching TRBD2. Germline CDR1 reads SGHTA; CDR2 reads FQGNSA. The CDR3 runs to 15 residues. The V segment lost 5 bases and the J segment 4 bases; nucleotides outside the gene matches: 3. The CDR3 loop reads CASSQGLAGGYEQYF. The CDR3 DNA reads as TGTGCCAGCAGCCAAGGACTAGCGGGAGGGTACGAGCAGTACTTC.

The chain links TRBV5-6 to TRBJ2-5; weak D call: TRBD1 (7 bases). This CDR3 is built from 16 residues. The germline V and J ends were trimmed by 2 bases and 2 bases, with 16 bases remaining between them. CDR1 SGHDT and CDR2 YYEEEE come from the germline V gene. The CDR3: CASSLIRQGGQETQYF. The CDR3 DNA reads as TGTGCCAGCAGCTTAATCCGGCAGGGGGGACAAGAGACCCAGTACTTC.

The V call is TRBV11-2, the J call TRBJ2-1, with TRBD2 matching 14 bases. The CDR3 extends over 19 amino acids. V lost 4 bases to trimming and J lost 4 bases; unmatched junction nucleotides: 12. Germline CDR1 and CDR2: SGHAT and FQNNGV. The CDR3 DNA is TGTGCCAGCAGCTATCTAATGACTAGCGGGGGGGCGGGTTACAATGAGCAGTTCTTC. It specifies CASSYLMTSGGAGYNEQFF. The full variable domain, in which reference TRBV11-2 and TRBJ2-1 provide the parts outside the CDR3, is EAGVAQSPRYKIIEKRQSVAFWCNPISGHATLYWYQQILGQGPKLLIQFQNNGVVDDSQLPKDRFSAERLKGVDSTLKIQPAKLEDSAVYLCASSYLMTSGGAGYNEQFFGPGTRLTVL.

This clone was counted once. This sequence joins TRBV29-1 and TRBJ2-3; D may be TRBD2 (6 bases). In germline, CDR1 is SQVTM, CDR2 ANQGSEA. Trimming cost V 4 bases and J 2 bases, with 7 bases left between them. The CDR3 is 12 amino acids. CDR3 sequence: CSVAGATDTQYF. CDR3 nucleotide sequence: TGCAGCGTTGCGGGAGCCACAGATACGCAGTATTTT.